This TCR beta chain was retrieved from a study of early T cells in non-severe SARS-CoV-2 infection (dated by TCRdb to the early 2020s). Regarding the study in general: Bulk RNA from unsorted whole blood was used for TCR sequencing, so alpha and beta chains could not be paired.

This clonotype was observed a few times. The target of this receptor is not known. No clone much larger than this one lies a single base away; base qualities are absent. What the work shows at the level of the full study, not this receptor alone: VDJdb matching was skewed toward anti-spike CD8 responses, so virus-specific expansions were likely underestimated and private and CD4 specificities were missed.

The germline V and J ends show losses of 4 bases and 10 bases respectively, and no gene match explains 9 bases of the junction. Via the germline V gene, CDR1 is MNHEY and CDR2 SVGEGT. The CDR3 contains 15 residues, cysteine and phenylalanine counted. The CDR3 DNA has 45 bases and is translated from base 1. A case-control design nested within a healthcare worker cohort in London, UK, was used, with weekly nasopharyngeal swab PCR tests and blood sampling performed. Healthcare workers were enrolled in the week of the UK lockdown, from 23 to 31 March 2020, and were followed every week for up to roughly 15 weeks. The library was prepared using 5' RACE. Sequenced on a NextSeq 500. Unique molecular identifiers were attached to individual cDNA molecules in the TCR library protocol so that sequencing error and PCR bias could be corrected. Sequencing covered both TCR alpha and beta chains, and within each sample the abundances of alpha and beta sequences were tightly co-correlated. On the study's bioinformatics: Decombinator V4 was used to annotate the V gene, J gene and CDR3 of the TCR sequences. TCRs were defined as expanded if a significant change between any two time points was detected under a Poisson model with p below 0.0001. TCR abundances were normalised to the total number of TCRs sequenced in each sample and reported as counts per million. MAIT TCRs were defined by TRAV1-2 paired with TRAJ12, TRAJ20 or TRAJ33, and iNKT TCRs by TRAV10 paired with TRAJ18. A search of VDJdb, accessed on 1 November 2021, was run for TCRs annotated to CMV, EBV and SARS-CoV-2, with TCRs annotated for multiple antigens excluded. TCRdb reworked the public reads: Q25 trimming with fastp, MiXCR clone assembly, productive beta chains retained. When rows share a CDR3 protein, they turn into one entry using the most common DNA and genes. None of the V and J calls come from the authors' own analysis; TCRdb made them. This sample gives 80,000 or so distinct CDR3 sequences in total; about 11% of them show up just once. The ten largest clones take up about 12% of the sample.

This receptor chain uses TRBV6-2 or TRBV6-3 and TRBJ1-6; the junction holds 8 bases that match TRBD1. This TCR was sampled from an adult who was a healthcare worker with PCR-confirmed SARS-CoV-2 infection or an uninfected control (not recorded which). The sample was whole blood, taken at baseline. The CDR3 loop reads CASSSEGTGSSPLHF. The nucleotide sequence is given as TGTGCCAGCAGTTCCGAGGGGACAGGAAGCTCACCCCTCCACTTT.